The T cell receptor (beta chain) described here comes from a study of shared clonotypes between healthy human individuals. Study-wide results and caveats: Naive subsets tended to show greater estimated richness than memory subsets. Shared across several donors were 4% to 5% of the naive CD4 clonotypes.

CDR3 length: 11 residues. The germline CDR1 and CDR2 sequences are MNHNY and SVGAGI (reference sequence). V was clipped by 4 bases and J by 9 bases, with 7 bases between them. Details on this clone: The antigen is not known.

Profiled with immunoSEQ multiplex PCR; TCRdb holds only in-frame clones, not every one. The sample lists approximately 2,200,000 clones; just over 90% were seen once. CD45RO-negative cells were positively selected for CCR7, leaving out terminally differentiated effector memory CD45RA+ cells. Sequenced material: naive CD8+ T cells from PBMCs. The chain combines TRBV6-6 with TRBJ2-1; unclear D gene. The source is a man aged 18 to 29 in good health. Some clones in this sample may be carry-over from other donors' samples. This CDR3 is CASSSTGEQFF. CDR3 nucleotide sequence: TGTGCCAGCAGTTCGACGGGTGAGCAGTTCTTC.